These 8 T cell receptor beta chains were sequenced from one sample in a study of blood T cells in healthy people across ages. Using a J-beta primer mix together with a sample-barcoded 5' primer, a second PCR was run for 7 to 11 cycles. MiXCR was run by TCRdb on the 5' RACE reads, yielding one entry per CDR3 protein. The sample lists 550,000 to 700,000 distinct CDR3 sequences; 25% to 30% were seen once. The source material was blood. These receptors all stem from a woman in her sixties or seventies in good health.

There are a few counts of this clonotype. The V and J genes are TRBV5-1 and TRBJ1-5, with 12 bases lining up with TRBD1. V lost 4 bases, J lost 7 bases, and 9 bases stayed unmatched. The CDR3 is 16 residues long. CDR1 and CDR2 (germline): SGHRS, YFSETQ. The CDR3 DNA is TGCGCCAGCAGCCCTGGGACAGGGGGCGCCGGGCAGCCCCAGCATTTT. Translating it yields CASSPGTGGAGQPQHF.

This chain joins TRBV7-2 and TRBJ2-2; weak D call: TRBD2 (5 bases). CDR3 length: 15 residues. Trimming removed 1 base from V and 3 bases from J, with 9 bases in between. The V gene's germline CDR1 is SGHTA and CDR2 FQGNSA. CDR3 region: CASSLDGRDTGELFF. The CDR3 DNA reads as TGTGCCAGCAGCTTAGACGGGCGGGACACCGGGGAGCTGTTTTTT.

This clonotype was counted only a few times. This rearrangement joins TRBV18 to TRBJ1-4, with D hard to call. V lost 4 bases to trimming and J lost 3 bases, with 9 bases between them. CDR1 KGHSH and CDR2 LQKENI come from the germline V gene. The CDR3 sequence is 14 residues long. CDR3 nucleotide sequence: TGTGCCAGCTCACGTGCTCAAGCTAATGAAAAACTGTTTTTT. It codes for CASSRAQANEKLFF.

The chain carries TRBV2 and TRBJ2-5; D could derive from TRBD1 or TRBD2 (5 bases each). Trimming stripped 4 bases from V and 4 bases from J, with 10 bases between. The CDR3 spans 13 residues. Germline CDR1 reads SNHLY; CDR2 reads FYNNEI. The CDR3 nucleotides are TGTGCCAGCAGTGTAATGAGGGGAGAGACCCAGTACTTC. Its translation is CASSVMRGETQYF.

CDR3 nucleotide sequence: TGTGCCAGCAAGGGTGAAGGGGACGCTGAAGCTTTCTTT. Translated: CASKGEGDAEAFF. The rearrangement links TRBV6-2 or TRBV6-3 to TRBJ1-1, with D maybe TRBD1 (5 bases). Germline CDR1 is MNHEY and CDR2 is SVGEGT. The length of the CDR3 is 13 residues. Trimming pared 7 bases from V and 6 bases from J, leaving 15 bases between.

The chain is built from TRBV29-1 and TRBJ1-2; D possibly corresponds to TRBD1 (5 bases). The V gene's germline CDR1 is SQVTM and CDR2 ANQGSEA. This CDR3 comprises 11 residues. V was trimmed by 7 bases and J by 2 bases, leaving 8 bases between them. The CDR3 DNA follows: TGCAGCGCGGGACGGAACTATGGCTACACCTTC. The encoded protein is CSAGRNYGYTF.

This clonotype was seen a few times. CDR3 bases: TGTGCCAGCAGCTTAGCCCGGGGGGCAGGGACCTACGAGCAGTACTTC. Translating it yields CASSLARGAGTYEQYF. The rearrangement uses TRBV7-2 and TRBJ2-7, with TRBD2 as a possible D gene (7 bases). CDR1 is SGHTA and CDR2 is FQGNSA in the germline V gene. Trimming shortened V by 0 bases and J by 2 bases, and 14 bases separated the two germline ends. The CDR3 is 16 amino acids. The variable domain in full, with the rest retrieved from reference TRBV7-2 and TRBJ2-7, is GAGVSQSPSNKVTEKGKDVELRCDPISGHTALYWYRQSLGQGLEFLIYFQGNSAPDKSGLPSDRFSAERTGGSVSTLTIQRTQQEDSAVYLCASSLARGAGTYEQYFGPGTRLTVT.

In this sample, this clonotype turned up many times. This chain links TRBV7-2 with TRBJ2-3; 10 positions agree with TRBD2. Germline-derived CDR1 and CDR2 are SGHTA and FQGNSA. This CDR3 contains 15 residues. J was trimmed by 1 base and V by 3 bases; bases with no gene match: 1. CDR3 region: CASSFGLAGTDTQYF. In nucleotides, the CDR3 is TGTGCCAGCAGCTTTGGACTAGCGGGCACAGATACGCAGTATTTT.